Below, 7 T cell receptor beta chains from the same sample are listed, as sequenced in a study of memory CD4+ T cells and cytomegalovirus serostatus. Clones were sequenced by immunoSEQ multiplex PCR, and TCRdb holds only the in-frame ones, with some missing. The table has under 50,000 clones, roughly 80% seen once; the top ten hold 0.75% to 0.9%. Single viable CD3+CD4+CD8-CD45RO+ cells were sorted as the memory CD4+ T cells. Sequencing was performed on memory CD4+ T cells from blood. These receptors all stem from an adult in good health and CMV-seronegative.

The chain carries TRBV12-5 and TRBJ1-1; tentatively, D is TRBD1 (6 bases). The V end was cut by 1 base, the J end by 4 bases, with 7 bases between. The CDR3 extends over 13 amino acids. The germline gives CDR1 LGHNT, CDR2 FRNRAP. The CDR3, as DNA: TGTGCTAGTGGTTTGGAGGGGGGCACTGAAGCTTTCTTT. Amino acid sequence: CASGLEGGTEAFF.

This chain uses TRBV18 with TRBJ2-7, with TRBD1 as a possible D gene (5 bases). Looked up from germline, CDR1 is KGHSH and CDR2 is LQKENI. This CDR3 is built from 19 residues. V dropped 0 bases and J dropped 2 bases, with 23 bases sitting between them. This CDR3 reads CASSPPRTGRPTEPYEQYF. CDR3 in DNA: TGTGCCAGCTCACCACCGAGAACAGGCAGACCGACCGAACCCTACGAGCAGTACTTC.

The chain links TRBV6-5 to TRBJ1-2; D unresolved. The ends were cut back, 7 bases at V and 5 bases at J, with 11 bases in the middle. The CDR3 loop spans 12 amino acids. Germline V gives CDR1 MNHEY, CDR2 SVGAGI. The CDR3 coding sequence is TGTGCCAGCACCATGGGTCGGTATGGCTACACCTTC. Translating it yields CASTMGRYGYTF.

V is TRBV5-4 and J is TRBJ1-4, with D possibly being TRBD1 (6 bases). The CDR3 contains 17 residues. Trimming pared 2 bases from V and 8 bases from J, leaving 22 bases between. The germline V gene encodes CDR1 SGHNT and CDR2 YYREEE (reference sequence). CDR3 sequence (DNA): TGTGCCAGCAGCTTAGGGGGTCCACCCGATACGGGGGAAAAACTGTTTTTT. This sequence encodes CASSLGGPPDTGEKLFF.

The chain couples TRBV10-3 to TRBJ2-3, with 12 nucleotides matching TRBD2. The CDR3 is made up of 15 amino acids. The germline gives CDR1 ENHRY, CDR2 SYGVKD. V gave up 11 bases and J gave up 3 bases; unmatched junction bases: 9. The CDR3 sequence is CASHPSGGETDTQYF. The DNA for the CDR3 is TGTGCCTCCCACCCTAGCGGGGGGGAGACAGATACGCAGTATTTT.

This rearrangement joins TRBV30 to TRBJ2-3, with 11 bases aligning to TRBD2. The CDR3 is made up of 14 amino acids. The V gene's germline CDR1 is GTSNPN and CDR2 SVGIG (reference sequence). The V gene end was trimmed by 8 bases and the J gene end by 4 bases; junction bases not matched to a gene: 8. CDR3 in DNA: TGTGCCCGAGAGACTAGCGGGGCCTCAGATACGCAGTATTTT. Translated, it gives CARETSGASDTQYF.

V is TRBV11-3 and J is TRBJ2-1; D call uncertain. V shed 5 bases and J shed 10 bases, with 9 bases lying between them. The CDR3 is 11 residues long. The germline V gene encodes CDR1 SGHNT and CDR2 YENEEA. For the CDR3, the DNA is TGTGCCAGCAGCCTCGGTAAGGAGCAGTTCTTC. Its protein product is CASSLGKEQFF. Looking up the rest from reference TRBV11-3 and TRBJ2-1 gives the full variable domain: EAGVVQSPRYKIIEKKQPVAFWCNPISGHNTLYWYLQNLGQGPELLIRYENEEAVDDSQLPKDRFSAERLKGVDSTLKIQPAELGDSAVYLCASSLGKEQFFGPGTRLTVL.